This TCR beta chain is from a study of monozygotic twins with inflammatory bowel disease. Study-level results: Lower sharing of clonotypes with other individuals was seen in IBD patients than in healthy twins. This was most marked in patients showing signs of disease activity.

Per sample, reverse transcription was split into eight reactions. Through template switching, UMIs that included a 6-nucleotide sample barcode were added. Amplification used two nested PCRs: 16 cycles, then eight to ten cycles, on TCRalpha/TCRbeta cDNA. TCRdb re-called the 5' RACE reads; one entry per CDR3 protein, DNA not given. The listing contains 190,000 or so distinct CDR3 sequences. As concerns this clonotype: Its antigen remains unknown.

The receptor comes from a human donor with ulcerative colitis or Crohn's disease, or a healthy co-twin of an affected twin (not recorded which). Sequencing input: blood.

This CDR3 reads CASSLRGGDEQFF. This sequence joins TRBV5-1 and TRBJ2-1; the TRBD1 assignment by TCRdb is unverifiable without DNA. This CDR3 comprises 13 residues. Germline CDR1 and CDR2: SGHRS and YFSETQ.